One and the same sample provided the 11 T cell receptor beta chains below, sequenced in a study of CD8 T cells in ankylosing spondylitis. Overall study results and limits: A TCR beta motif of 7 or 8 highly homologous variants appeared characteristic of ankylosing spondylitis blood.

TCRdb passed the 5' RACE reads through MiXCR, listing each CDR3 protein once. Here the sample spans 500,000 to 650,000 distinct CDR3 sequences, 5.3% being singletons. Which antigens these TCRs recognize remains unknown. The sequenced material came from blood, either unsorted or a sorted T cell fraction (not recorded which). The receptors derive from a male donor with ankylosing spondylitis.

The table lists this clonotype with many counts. CDR3 sequence: CASSLAVSSYEQYF. The CDR3, as DNA: TGCGCCAGCAGCTTGGCCGTCAGCTCCTACGAGCAGTACTTC. The V gene is TRBV5-1, the J gene TRBJ2-7; D gene unclear. The CDR3 is 14 amino acids. V lost 0 bases to trimming and J lost 0 bases, with 7 bases between them. CDR1 and CDR2 (germline): SGHRS, YFSETQ.

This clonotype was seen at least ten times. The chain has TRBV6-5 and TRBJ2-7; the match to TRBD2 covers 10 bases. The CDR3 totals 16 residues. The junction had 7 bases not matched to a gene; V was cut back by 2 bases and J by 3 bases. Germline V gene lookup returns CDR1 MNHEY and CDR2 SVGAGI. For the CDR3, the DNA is TGTGCCAGCAGTTACGGTGGTAGCGGGGGGCTCTACGAGCAGTACTTC. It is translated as CASSYGGSGGLYEQYF.

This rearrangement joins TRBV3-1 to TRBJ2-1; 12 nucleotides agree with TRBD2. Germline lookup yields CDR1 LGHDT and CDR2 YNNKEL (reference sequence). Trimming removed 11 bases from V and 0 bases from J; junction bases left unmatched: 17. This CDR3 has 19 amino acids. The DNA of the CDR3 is TGTGCCTTCTGTTTGATCAGACTAGCGGGGGTGAACTCCTACAATGAGCAGTTCTTC. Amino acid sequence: CAFCLIRLAGVNSYNEQFF.

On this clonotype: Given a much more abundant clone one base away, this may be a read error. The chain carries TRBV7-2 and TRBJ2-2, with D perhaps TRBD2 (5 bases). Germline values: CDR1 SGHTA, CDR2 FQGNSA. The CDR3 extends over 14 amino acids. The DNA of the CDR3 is TGTGCCAGCAGCCCCGGCCGGTCGGCCGGGGAGATGTTTTTT. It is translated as CASSPGRSAGEMFF.

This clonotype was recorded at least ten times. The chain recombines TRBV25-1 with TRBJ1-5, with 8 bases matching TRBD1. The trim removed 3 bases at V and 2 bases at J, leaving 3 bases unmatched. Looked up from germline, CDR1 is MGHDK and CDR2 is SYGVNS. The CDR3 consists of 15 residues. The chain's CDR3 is CASSDMTGGNQPQHF. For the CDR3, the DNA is TGTGCCAGCAGTGATATGACAGGGGGCAATCAGCCCCAGCATTTT.

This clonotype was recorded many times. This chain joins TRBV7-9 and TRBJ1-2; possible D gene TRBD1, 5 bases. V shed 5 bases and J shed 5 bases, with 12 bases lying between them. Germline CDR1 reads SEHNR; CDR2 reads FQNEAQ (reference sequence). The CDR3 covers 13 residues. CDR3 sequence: CASSRDQLYGYTF. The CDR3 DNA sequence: TGTGCCAGCAGCCGGGACCAACTTTATGGCTACACCTTC.

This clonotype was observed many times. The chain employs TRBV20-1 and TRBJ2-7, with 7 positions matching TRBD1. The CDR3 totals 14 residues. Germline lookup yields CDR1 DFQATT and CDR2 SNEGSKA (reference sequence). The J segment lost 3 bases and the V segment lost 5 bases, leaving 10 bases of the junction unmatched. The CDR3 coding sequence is TGCAGTGCTCAGGGACAGCTTGATTACTACGAGCAGTACTTC. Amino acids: CSAQGQLDYYEQYF.

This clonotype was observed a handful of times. The CDR3 bases are TGTGCCAGCAGCCTACGGCGGGGGGGTTTGCCGAACACAGATACGCAGTATTTT. Translated, it gives CASSLRRGGLPNTDTQYF. The chain links TRBV4-2 to TRBJ2-3; 9 positions match TRBD2. CDR1 is LGHNA and CDR2 is YNFKEQ in the germline V gene. The CDR3 runs to 18 residues. With 4 bases clipped from V and 2 bases from J, the junction kept 13 bases outside the gene matches.

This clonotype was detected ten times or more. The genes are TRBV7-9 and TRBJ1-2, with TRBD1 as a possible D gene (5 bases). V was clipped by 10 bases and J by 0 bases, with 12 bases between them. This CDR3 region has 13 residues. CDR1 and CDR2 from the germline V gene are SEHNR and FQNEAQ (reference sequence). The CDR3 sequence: CATGGESNYGYTF. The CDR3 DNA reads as TGTGCCACGGGGGGAGAATCTAACTATGGCTACACCTTC. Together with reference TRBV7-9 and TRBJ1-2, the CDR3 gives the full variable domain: DTGVSQNPRHKITKRGQNVTFRCDPISEHNRLYWYRQTLGQGPEFLTYFQNEAQLEKSRLLSDRFSAERPKGSFSTLEIQRTEQGDSAMYLCATGGESNYGYTFGSGTRLTVV.

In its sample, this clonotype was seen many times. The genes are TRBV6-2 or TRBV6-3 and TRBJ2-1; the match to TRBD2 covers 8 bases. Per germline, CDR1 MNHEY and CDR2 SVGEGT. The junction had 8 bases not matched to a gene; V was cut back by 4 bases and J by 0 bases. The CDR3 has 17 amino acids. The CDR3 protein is CASSWQIAGSSYNEQFF. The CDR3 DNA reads TGTGCCAGCAGTTGGCAAATAGCGGGGAGCTCCTACAATGAGCAGTTCTTC.

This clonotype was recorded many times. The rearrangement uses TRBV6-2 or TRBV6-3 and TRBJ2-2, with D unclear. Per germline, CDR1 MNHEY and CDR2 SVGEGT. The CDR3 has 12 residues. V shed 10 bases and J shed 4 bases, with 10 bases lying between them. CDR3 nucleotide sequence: TGTGCCATCCAGCGCGGCACCGGGGAGCTGTTTTTT. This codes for CAIQRGTGELFF.